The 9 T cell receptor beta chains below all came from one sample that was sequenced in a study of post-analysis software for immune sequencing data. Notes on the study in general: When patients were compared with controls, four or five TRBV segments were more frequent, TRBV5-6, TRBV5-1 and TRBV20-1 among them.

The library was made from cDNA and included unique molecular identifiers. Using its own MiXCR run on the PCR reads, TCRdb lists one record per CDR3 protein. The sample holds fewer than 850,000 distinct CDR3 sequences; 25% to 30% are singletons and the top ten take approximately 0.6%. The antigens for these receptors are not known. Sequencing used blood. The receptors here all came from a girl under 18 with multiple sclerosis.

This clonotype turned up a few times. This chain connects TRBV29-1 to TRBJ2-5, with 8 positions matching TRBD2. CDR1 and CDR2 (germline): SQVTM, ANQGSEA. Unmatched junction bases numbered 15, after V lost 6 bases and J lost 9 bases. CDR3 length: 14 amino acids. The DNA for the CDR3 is TGCAGCGTAACGGGAGGGACCCCCCCCGGGGCCCAGTACTTC. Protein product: CSVTGGTPPGAQYF.

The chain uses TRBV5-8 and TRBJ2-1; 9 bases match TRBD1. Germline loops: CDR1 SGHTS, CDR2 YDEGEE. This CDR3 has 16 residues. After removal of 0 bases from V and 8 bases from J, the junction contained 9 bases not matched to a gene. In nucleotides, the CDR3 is TGTGCCAGCAGCTTGGGTGGACAGGGGATGACCGATGAGCAGTTCTTC. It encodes CASSLGGQGMTDEQFF.

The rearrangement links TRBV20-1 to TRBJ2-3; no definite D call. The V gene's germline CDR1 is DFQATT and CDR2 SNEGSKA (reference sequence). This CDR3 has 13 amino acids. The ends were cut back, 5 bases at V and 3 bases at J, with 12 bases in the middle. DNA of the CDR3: TGCAGTGCTGAGACCCACGTGACAGATACGCAGTATTTT. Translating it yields CSAETHVTDTQYF.

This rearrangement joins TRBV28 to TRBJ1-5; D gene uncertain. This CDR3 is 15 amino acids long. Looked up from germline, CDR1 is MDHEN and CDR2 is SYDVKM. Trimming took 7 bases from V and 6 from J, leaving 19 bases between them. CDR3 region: CASTPDWEIGQPQHF. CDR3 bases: TGTGCCAGCACCCCTGATTGGGAAATCGGTCAGCCCCAGCATTTT.

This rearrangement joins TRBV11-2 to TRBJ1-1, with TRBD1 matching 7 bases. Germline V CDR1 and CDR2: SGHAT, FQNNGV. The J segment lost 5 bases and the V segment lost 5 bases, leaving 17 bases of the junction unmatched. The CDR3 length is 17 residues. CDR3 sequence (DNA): TGTGCCAGCAGCCCATCGACTAGGAGGGGGCCCGGGACTGAAGCTTTCTTT. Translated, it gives CASSPSTRRGPGTEAFF. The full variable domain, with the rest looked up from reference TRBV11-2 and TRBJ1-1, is EAGVAQSPRYKIIEKRQSVAFWCNPISGHATLYWYQQILGQGPKLLIQFQNNGVVDDSQLPKDRFSAERLKGVDSTLKIQPAKLEDSAVYLCASSPSTRRGPGTEAFFGQGTRLTVV.

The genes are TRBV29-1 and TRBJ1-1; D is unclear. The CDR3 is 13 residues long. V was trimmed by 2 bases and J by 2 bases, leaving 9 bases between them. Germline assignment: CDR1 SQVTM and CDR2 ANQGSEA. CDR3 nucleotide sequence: TGCAGCGTTGAAACAAAGTTCAACACTGAAGCTTTCTTT. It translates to CSVETKFNTEAFF.

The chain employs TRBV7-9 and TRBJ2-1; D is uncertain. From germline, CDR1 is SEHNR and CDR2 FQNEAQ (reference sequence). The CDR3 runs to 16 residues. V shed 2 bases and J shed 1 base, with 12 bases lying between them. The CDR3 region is CASSLLPAVSYNEQFF. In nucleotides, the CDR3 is TGTGCCAGCAGCTTACTCCCCGCGGTATCCTACAATGAGCAGTTCTTC.

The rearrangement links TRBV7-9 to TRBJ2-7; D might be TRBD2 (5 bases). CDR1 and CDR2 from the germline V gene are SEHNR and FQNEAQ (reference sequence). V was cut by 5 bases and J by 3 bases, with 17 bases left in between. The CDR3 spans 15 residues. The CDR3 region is CASSPEGVVRYEQYF. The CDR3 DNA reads TGTGCCAGCAGCCCTGAGGGAGTGGTACGCTACGAGCAGTACTTC.

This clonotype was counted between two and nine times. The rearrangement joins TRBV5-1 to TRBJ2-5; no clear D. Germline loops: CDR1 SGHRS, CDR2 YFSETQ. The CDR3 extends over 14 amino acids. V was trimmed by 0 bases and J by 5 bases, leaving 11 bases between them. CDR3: CASSLAGRPETQYF. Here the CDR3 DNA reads TGCGCCAGCAGCTTGGCCGGGCGGCCGGAGACCCAGTACTTC.